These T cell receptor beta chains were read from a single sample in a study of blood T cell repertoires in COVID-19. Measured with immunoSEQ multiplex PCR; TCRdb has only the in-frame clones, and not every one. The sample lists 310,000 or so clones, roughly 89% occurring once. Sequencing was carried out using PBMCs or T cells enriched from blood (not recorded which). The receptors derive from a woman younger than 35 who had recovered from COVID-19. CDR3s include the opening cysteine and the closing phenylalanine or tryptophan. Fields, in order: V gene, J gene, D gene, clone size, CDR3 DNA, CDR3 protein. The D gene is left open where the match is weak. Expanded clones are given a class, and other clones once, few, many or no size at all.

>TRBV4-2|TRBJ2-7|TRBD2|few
TGTGCCAGCAGCACCTCCTCACTAGCGGGGGTTACCTACGAGCAGTACTTC
CASSTSSLAGVTYEQYF
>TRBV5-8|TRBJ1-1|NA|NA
TGTGCCAGCAGCTTGTATCGGGCTTTCTTT
CASSLYRAFF
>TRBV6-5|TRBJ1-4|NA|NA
TGTGCCAGCAAGAGCTATGAAAAACTGTTTTTT
CASKSYEKLFF
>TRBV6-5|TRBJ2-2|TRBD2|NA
TGTGCCAGCAGTTACGCGGGAGGGCCTCTAACCGGGGAGCTGTTTTTT
CASSYAGGPLTGELFF
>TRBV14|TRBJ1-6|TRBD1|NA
TGTGCCAGCAGCCTGGACAGGGGGTTTTCACCCCTCCACTTT
CASSLDRGFSPLHF
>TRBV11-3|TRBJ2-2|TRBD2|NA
TGTGCCAGCAGCCCCCTAGCGGGGGAGAACACCGGGGAGCTGTTTTTT
CASSPLAGENTGELFF
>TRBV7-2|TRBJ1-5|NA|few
TGTGCCAGCAGCTCTAGACAGAACAATCAGCCCCAGCATTTT
CASSSRQNNQPQHF
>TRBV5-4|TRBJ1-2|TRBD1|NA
TGTGCCAGCAGCTTGGGGGGCGCGCAGGGGGACTATGGCTACACCTTC
CASSLGGAQGDYGYTF
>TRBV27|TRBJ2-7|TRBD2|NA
TGTGCCAGCAGTTCCCCCACCCTATCGGGAGGATCCTACGAGCAGTACTTC
CASSSPTLSGGSYEQYF
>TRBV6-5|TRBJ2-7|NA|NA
TGTGCCAGCAGTCTGGACGTTTGGGGCGACGAGCAGTACTTC
CASSLDVWGDEQYF
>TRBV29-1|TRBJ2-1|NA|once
TGCAGCGTTGAGGGTATAGGGAGAAGCTACAATGAGCAGTTCTTC
CSVEGIGRSYNEQFF
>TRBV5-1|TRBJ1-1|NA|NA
TGCGCCAGCAGGCAGGGTCGGGTTAGGGAAATGAACACTGAAGCTTTCTTT
CASRQGRVREMNTEAFF
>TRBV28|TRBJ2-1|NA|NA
TGTGCCAGCAGCCACTTGTTGGTGATAATGCAGTTCTTC
CASSHLLVIMQFF
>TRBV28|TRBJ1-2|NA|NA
TGTGCCAGCAGCCGTCAGATCGGGGGGATAGGCTACACCTTC
CASSRQIGGIGYTF
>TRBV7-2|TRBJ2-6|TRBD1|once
TGTGCCAGCAGCCCAAGGACAGGGGTTGGGGCCAACGTCCTGACTTTC
CASSPRTGVGANVLTF
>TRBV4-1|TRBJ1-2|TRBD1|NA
TGCGCCAGCAGCCAGCCGGGACAGGGAGGCGGCTACACCTTC
CASSQPGQGGGYTF
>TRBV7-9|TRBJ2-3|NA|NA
TGTGCCAGCAGCCGGGGCGGGGCTACGCAGTATTTT
CASSRGGATQYF
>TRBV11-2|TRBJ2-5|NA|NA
TGTGCCAGCAGCTCCTCTCTGGCGGATTGGGAGACCCAGTACTTC
CASSSSLADWETQYF
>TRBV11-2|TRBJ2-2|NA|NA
TGTGCCAGCAGCTTAGGTCCAGCGAACACCGGGGAGCTGTTTTTT
CASSLGPANTGELFF
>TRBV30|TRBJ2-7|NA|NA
TGTGCCTGGAGTGTATTCGGGGTTGGCCCTTACGAGCAGTACTTC
CAWSVFGVGPYEQYF
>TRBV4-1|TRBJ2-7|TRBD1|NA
TGCGCCAGCAGCCAACGACAGGGACGTGGGTACGAGCAGTACTTC
CASSQRQGRGYEQYF
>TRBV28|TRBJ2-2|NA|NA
TGTGCCAGCAGATCTACTGCGAACACCGGGGAGCTGTTTTTT
CASRSTANTGELFF
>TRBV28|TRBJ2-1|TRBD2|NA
TGTGCCTGTCACCGGGGGGTGAATGAGCAGTTCTTC
CACHRGVNEQFF
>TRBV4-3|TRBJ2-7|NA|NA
TGCGCCAGCAGCCAAAGCGGACGTTCCTACGAGCAGTACTTC
CASSQSGRSYEQYF
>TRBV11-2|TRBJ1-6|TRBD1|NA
TGTGCCAGCAGCCCGCGGACCGGGACAGCAAATTCACCCCTCCACTTT
CASSPRTGTANSPLHF
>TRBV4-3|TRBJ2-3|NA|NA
TGCGCCAGCAGCCAAGACTCAGATACGCAGTATTTT
CASSQDSDTQYF
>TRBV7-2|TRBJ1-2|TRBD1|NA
TGTGCCAGCAGCTCCGGGACAGGGGGCGTATATGGCTACACCTTC
CASSSGTGGVYGYTF
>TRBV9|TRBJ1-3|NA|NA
TGTGCCAGCAGCGTAGGGAGGGTCTCTGGAAACACCATATATTTT
CASSVGRVSGNTIYF
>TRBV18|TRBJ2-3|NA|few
TGTGCCAGCTCACGGGACAAAAACACAGATACGCAGTATTTT
CASSRDKNTDTQYF
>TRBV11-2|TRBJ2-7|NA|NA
TGTGCCAGCAGCTTGTCTTGGCAAAACTACGAGCAGTACTTC
CASSLSWQNYEQYF
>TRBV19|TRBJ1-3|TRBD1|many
TGTGCCAGTAGTCTCCGGACAGGGAGCTCTGGAAACACCATATATTTT
CASSLRTGSSGNTIYF
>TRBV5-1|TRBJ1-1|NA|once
TGCGCCAGCAGCTTGGATCCGGCAGGGCAAAGTCGGGCTGAAGCTTTCTTT
CASSLDPAGQSRAEAFF
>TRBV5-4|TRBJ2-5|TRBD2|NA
TGTGCCAGCAGCCCGTCGGGGGGGGGACAAGAGACCCAGTACTTC
CASSPSGGGQETQYF
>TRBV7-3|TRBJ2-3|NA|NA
TGTGCCAGCAGCTTATACGGGAACACAGATACGCAGTATTTT
CASSLYGNTDTQYF
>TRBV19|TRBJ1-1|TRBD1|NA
TGTGCCAGTAGCCGAAACAGGGGGACGAACACTGAAGCTTTCTTT
CASSRNRGTNTEAFF
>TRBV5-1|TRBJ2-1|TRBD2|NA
TGCGCCAGCAGCTTGGTGGTAGCGGGATACAATGAGCAGTTCTTC
CASSLVVAGYNEQFF
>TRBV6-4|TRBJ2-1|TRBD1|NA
TGTGCCAGCAGTGATGGTGCAGGGGGCAACGTTGAGCAGTTCTTC
CASSDGAGGNVEQFF
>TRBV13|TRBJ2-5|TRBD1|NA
TGTGCCAGCAGCTTAGGGGACAGGGGGGAAGAGACCCAGTACTTC
CASSLGDRGEETQYF
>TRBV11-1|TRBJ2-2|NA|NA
TGTGCCAGCAGCTTACCCCGGACTGACACCGGGGAGCTGTTTTTT
CASSLPRTDTGELFF
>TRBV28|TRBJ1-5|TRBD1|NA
TGTGCCAGCAGTTCGACAGGGGGAGGCAATCAGCCCCAGCATTTT
CASSSTGGGNQPQHF
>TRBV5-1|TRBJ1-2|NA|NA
TGCGCCAGCAGCTTGGCTGTCCCCTATGGCTACACCTTC
CASSLAVPYGYTF
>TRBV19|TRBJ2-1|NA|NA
TGTGCCAGTAGTATCGACGGAGACAATGAGCAGTTCTTC
CASSIDGDNEQFF
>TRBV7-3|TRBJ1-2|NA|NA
TGTGCCAGCAGCCCAGCGGGGGACGGTGGCTACACCTTC
CASSPAGDGGYTF
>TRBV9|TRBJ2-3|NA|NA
TGTGCCAGCAGCGTGGGGGCCTTTTGGGGTACGGATACGCAGTATTTT
CASSVGAFWGTDTQYF
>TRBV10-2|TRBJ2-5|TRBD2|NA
TGCGCCAGCAGTGAGTTAAGACTAGCGGGAGAAAGAAAGACCCAGTACTTC
CASSELRLAGERKTQYF
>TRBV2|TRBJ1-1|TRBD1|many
TGTGCCAGCAGTGAGGCGGGACAGGGTTTCTTCACTGAAGCTTTCTTT
CASSEAGQGFFTEAFF
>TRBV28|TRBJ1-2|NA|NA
TGTGCCAGCAGCCCTGGGGGGGTCCCGTCAAATTTTGGGGGCTACACCTTC
CASSPGGVPSNFGGYTF
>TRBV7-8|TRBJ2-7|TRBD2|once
TGTGCCAGCAGCTTAGCGGGGGGGTTACACTACGAGCAGTACTTC
CASSLAGGLHYEQYF
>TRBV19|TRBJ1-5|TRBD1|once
TGTGCCAGTAGCACCCGACAGGGGGGCAATCAGCCCCAGCATTTT
CASSTRQGGNQPQHF
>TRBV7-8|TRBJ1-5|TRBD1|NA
TGTGCCAGCAGCTGGGACAGGGACGGTCAGCCCCAGCATTTT
CASSWDRDGQPQHF
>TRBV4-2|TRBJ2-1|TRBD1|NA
TGTGCCAGCAGCCAGACGGGACAGGGGGCGTTCGGGTACAATGAGCAGTTCTTC
CASSQTGQGAFGYNEQFF